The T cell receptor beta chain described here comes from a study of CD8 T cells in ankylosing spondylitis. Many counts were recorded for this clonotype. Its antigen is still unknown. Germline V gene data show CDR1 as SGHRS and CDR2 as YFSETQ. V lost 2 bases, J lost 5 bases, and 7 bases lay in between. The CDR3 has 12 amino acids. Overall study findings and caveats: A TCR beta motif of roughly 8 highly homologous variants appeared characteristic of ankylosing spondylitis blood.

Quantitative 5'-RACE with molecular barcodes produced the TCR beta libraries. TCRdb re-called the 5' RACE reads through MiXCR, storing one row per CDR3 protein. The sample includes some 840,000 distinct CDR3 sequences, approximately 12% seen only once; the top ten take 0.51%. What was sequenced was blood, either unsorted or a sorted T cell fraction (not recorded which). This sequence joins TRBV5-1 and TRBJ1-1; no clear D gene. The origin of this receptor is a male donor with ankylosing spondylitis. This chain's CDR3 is CASSLSQTEAFF. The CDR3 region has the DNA TGCGCCAGCAGCTTATCACAAACTGAAGCTTTCTTT. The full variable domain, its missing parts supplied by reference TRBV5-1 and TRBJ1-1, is KAGVTQTPRYLIKTRGQQVTLSCSPISGHRSVSWYQQTPGQGLQFLFEYFSETQRNKGNFPGRFSGRQFSNSRSEMNVSTLELGDSALYLCASSLSQTEAFFGQGTRLTVV.